The rows below give T cell receptor beta chains drawn from one sample of a study of blood T cell repertoires in COVID-19. Sequencing used immunoSEQ multiplex PCR; TCRdb keeps in-frame clones, though not all of them. The sample consists of 45,000 to 60,000 clones, roughly 80% of them appearing once. Sample: PBMCs or T cells enriched from blood (not recorded which). Source of these receptors: a woman in her forties or fifties with acute COVID-19. The CDR3 runs from the conserved cysteine through the conserved F or W. Each record gives: V gene, D gene, clone size, J gene, CDR3 length, CDR3 protein, CDR3 DNA. D genes are given only for firm matches. The size entry is marked missing in some rows and otherwise reads once, few, many or a size class.

V: TRBV7-9; D: TRBD1; size: .; J: TRBJ2-7; length: 14; CDR3: CASSRTGGSYEQYF; DNA: TGTGCCAGCAGTCGGACAGGGGGCTCCTACGAGCAGTACTTC
V: TRBV19; D: .; size: .; J: TRBJ1-1; length: 16; CDR3: CASSIGGGLGNTEAFF; DNA: TGTGCCAGTAGTATAGGCGGGGGGCTTGGGAACACTGAAGCTTTCTTT
V: TRBV23-1; D: TRBD2; size: .; J: TRBJ2-3; length: 18; CDR3: CASSHSVTSGGHTDTQYF; DNA: TGCGCCAGCAGTCATTCTGTAACTAGCGGGGGGCACACAGATACGCAGTATTTT
V: TRBV5-1; D: TRBD1; size: .; J: TRBJ2-5; length: 14; CDR3: CASSLGQGGETQYF; DNA: TGCGCCAGCAGCTTGGGACAGGGTGGAGAGACCCAGTACTTC
V: TRBV11-2; D: .; size: .; J: TRBJ1-2; length: 15; CDR3: CASSWKDGGAYGYTF; DNA: TGTGCCAGCAGCTGGAAGGACGGCGGGGCCTATGGCTACACCTTC
V: TRBV28; D: TRBD1; size: once; J: TRBJ2-5; length: 15; CDR3: CASTPPRTGGETQYF; DNA: TGTGCCAGCACCCCCCCGAGGACAGGGGGAGAGACCCAGTACTTC
V: TRBV4-1; D: TRBD2; size: .; J: TRBJ2-5; length: 16; CDR3: CASSQDRRGVQETQYF; DNA: TGCGCCAGCAGCCAAGATAGGCGGGGGGTTCAAGAGACCCAGTACTTC
V: TRBV7-9; D: .; size: .; J: TRBJ1-1; length: 13; CDR3: CASSLDSNTEAFF; DNA: TGTGCCAGCAGCCTCGACAGTAACACTGAAGCTTTCTTT
V: TRBV7-9; D: TRBD1; size: .; J: TRBJ2-7; length: 15; CDR3: CASSGYRGRFHEQYF; DNA: TGTGCCAGCAGCGGATACAGGGGGCGATTCCACGAGCAGTACTTC
V: TRBV5-1; D: TRBD2; size: .; J: TRBJ2-5; length: 16; CDR3: CASSLRRGDPQETQYF; DNA: TGCGCCAGCAGCTTGCGGCGGGGGGACCCACAAGAGACCCAGTACTTC
V: TRBV19; D: .; size: .; J: TRBJ2-2; length: 12; CDR3: CASTRQPGELFF; DNA: TGTGCCAGTACACGACAGCCCGGGGAGCTGTTTTTT
V: TRBV24-1; D: .; size: .; J: TRBJ2-1; length: 16; CDR3: CATSDNAGTRINEQFF; DNA: TGTGCCACCAGTGATAACGCCGGGACTCGGATCAATGAGCAGTTCTTC
V: TRBV5-1; D: .; size: .; J: TRBJ2-7; length: 14; CDR3: CASSPARASYEQYF; DNA: TGCGCCAGCAGCCCGGCCAGGGCATCCTACGAGCAGTACTTC
V: TRBV29-1; D: .; size: .; J: TRBJ1-2; length: 13; CDR3: CSVFGGEFYGYTF; DNA: TGCAGCGTTTTCGGGGGAGAGTTCTATGGCTACACCTTC
V: TRBV6-5; D: TRBD1; size: few; J: TRBJ2-2; length: 14; CDR3: CASRDRANTGELFF; DNA: TGTGCCAGCCGGGACAGGGCGAACACCGGGGAGCTGTTTTTT
V: TRBV3-1/TRBV3-2; D: TRBD2; size: .; J: TRBJ2-3; length: 16; CDR3: CASSQWQRGGGDTQYF; DNA: TGTGCCAGCAGCCAATGGCAGCGGGGGGGAGGGGATACGCAGTATTTT
V: TRBV10-3; D: .; size: once; J: TRBJ1-2; length: 15; CDR3: CAISTGPQANYGYTF; DNA: TGTGCCATCAGTACAGGCCCTCAGGCAAACTATGGCTACACCTTC
V: TRBV11-2; D: .; size: .; J: TRBJ1-1; length: 13; CDR3: CASSLDLRPEAFF; DNA: TGTGCCAGCAGCTTAGATCTGCGGCCTGAAGCTTTCTTT
V: TRBV6-2/TRBV6-3; D: TRBD2; size: .; J: TRBJ2-3; length: 16; CDR3: CASSSGLALSTDTQYF; DNA: TGTGCCAGCAGTTCGGGACTAGCGCTCAGCACAGATACGCAGTATTTT
V: TRBV5-4; D: TRBD2; size: .; J: TRBJ2-2; length: 14; CDR3: CASSVAGGTGELFF; DNA: TGTGCCAGCTCGGTAGCGGGAGGCACCGGGGAGCTGTTTTTT
V: TRBV5-4; D: TRBD1; size: .; J: TRBJ1-4; length: 15; CDR3: CASSPNRGLGEKLFF; DNA: TGTGCCAGCAGCCCGAACAGGGGGCTAGGGGAAAAACTGTTTTTT
V: TRBV7-3; D: .; size: .; J: TRBJ2-6; length: 16; CDR3: CASSLSRGSGANVLTF; DNA: TGTGCCAGCAGCTTATCAAGGGGGAGTGGGGCCAACGTCCTGACTTTC
V: TRBV9; D: TRBD1; size: .; J: TRBJ1-1; length: 14; CDR3: CASSPWTGYNEAFF; DNA: TGTGCCAGCAGCCCTTGGACAGGGTATAATGAAGCTTTCTTT
V: TRBV5-4; D: .; size: .; J: TRBJ1-1; length: 13; CDR3: CASSLSSQTEAFF; DNA: TGTGCCAGCAGCTTGTCCAGTCAGACTGAAGCTTTCTTT